This T cell receptor (beta chain) was sequenced for a study of blood T cell repertoires in COVID-19. Looking at the study overall: Collection of acute and convalescent COVID-19 samples took place in the United States, Italy and Spain. Sample material is recorded as cDNA or gDNA derived from T cells, B-cell-depleted T cells, or PBMCs.

This clone was found once. Produced via immunoSEQ multiplex PCR; TCRdb's table is partial and in-frame only. This table has tens of thousands of clones, about four fifths appearing once. The CDR3 is 14 residues long. V dropped 6 bases and J dropped 4; count of bases not matched to a gene: 7. CDR1 is LNHDA and CDR2 is SQIVND in the germline V gene (reference sequence). Seattle's cohort entered during active infection and was followed longitudinally. This clonotype was obtained from a man aged 50 or older with COVID-19, enrolled during active disease. The sequenced sample consisted of peripheral blood. This chain uses TRBV19 with TRBJ1-1; TRBD1 aligns across 8 bases. The CDR3 loop reads CASSRGQAFTEAFF. The CDR3 region has the DNA TGTGCCAGTAGCAGGGGACAGGCGTTCACTGAAGCTTTCTTT.